A single sample is the source of the 17 T cell receptor beta chains below, sequenced in a study of persistence of HIV-infected CD4 T cells. Cells were stimulated nonspecifically with anti-CD3/anti-CD28 magnetic beads. Sorting of responding CD4+ T cells relied on upregulated CD40 ligand together with CD69. The libraries were made with immunoSEQ version 4 in survey mode. Assay: immunoSEQ multiplex PCR; the TCRdb copy retains only in-frame clones and omits some. Of around 45,000 clones in the sample, about 89% are singletons; the top ten hold around 1.8%. Antigens of these TCRs are unknown. Sequencing used CD4+ T cells sorted from PBMCs after 18-hour stimulation, obtained from a patient who received antiretroviral therapy. Source of these receptors: an adult man with HIV who was CMV-seropositive.

This chain's CDR3 is CASSDNRGGNQPQHF. The CDR3, as DNA: TGTGCCAGCAGTGATAATCGGGGCGGCAATCAGCCCCAGCATTTT. This chain uses TRBV6-1 with TRBJ1-5, with a weak D call TRBD1 (5 bases). The CDR3 runs 15 residues. The germline gives CDR1 MNHNS, CDR2 SASEGT. V was trimmed by 3 bases and J by 2 bases, leaving 11 bases between them.

The rearrangement uses TRBV25-1 and TRBJ1-3; D not certain. The CDR3 is 15 residues long. V was clipped by 2 bases and J by 0 bases, with 8 bases between them. The germline V gene has CDR1 MGHDK and CDR2 SYGVNS. Written as DNA, the CDR3 is TGTGCCAGCAGTGAACGCCAGGACTCTGGAAACACCATATATTTT. This gives the protein CASSERQDSGNTIYF.

This sequence joins TRBV15 and TRBJ2-4; tentative D call: TRBD2 (5 bases). The CDR3 consists of 15 residues. CDR1 is LNHNV and CDR2 is YYDKDF in the germline V gene (reference sequence). The ends were cut back, 1 base at V and 8 bases at J, with 15 bases in the middle. The CDR3 DNA is TGTGCCACCAGCAGAGCAGGAGGCCCCCGGGACATTCAGTACTTC. Amino acid sequence: CATSRAGGPRDIQYF.

The rearrangement uses TRBV19 and TRBJ1-1; 7 bases line up with TRBD1. After removal of 1 base from V and 5 bases from J, the junction contained 4 bases not matched to a gene. The CDR3 spans 14 residues. Germline CDR1 LNHDA, CDR2 SQIVND (reference sequence). As DNA, the CDR3 is TGTGCCAGTAGTATAGCAGGGGGAAGTACTGAAGCTTTCTTT. Translating gives CASSIAGGSTEAFF.

This chain links TRBV18 with TRBJ1-4, with 9 bases aligning to TRBD1. The J segment lost 7 bases and the V segment lost 1 base, leaving 7 bases of the junction unmatched. The CDR3 totals 16 residues. The germline V gene has CDR1 KGHSH and CDR2 LQKENI. This CDR3 reads CASSPRPGQGVEKLFF. Here the CDR3 DNA reads TGTGCCAGCTCACCACGCCCGGGACAGGGTGTTGAAAAACTGTTTTTT.

The chain joins TRBV24-1 to TRBJ1-6; no firm D call. Germline V gene data show CDR1 as KGHDR and CDR2 as SFDVKD. Trimming removed 4 bases from V and 0 bases from J, with 9 bases in between. The length of the CDR3 is 16 residues. The CDR3 region has the DNA TGTGCCACCAGTGACTGGTCGAGCTCCTATAATTCACCCCTCCACTTT. This sequence encodes CATSDWSSSYNSPLHF.

This chain uses TRBV27 with TRBJ1-4; D not resolved. This CDR3 contains 12 residues. Germline loops: CDR1 MNHEY, CDR2 SMNVEV (reference sequence). V lost 4 bases, J lost 8 bases, and 8 bases lay in between. The CDR3 is CASSYVGEKLFF. CDR3 DNA sequence: TGTGCCAGCAGTTACGTGGGGGAAAAACTGTTTTTT.

This chain links TRBV12-3 or TRBV12-4 with TRBJ2-4; D tentatively reads TRBD1 or TRBD2 (5 bases each). Trimming removed 6 bases at V and 7 bases at J, with 10 bases between. The CDR3 is 12 amino acids. The CDR3 DNA follows: TGTGCCAGCAGCTGGGACGAGAACATTCAGTACTTC. Encoded protein: CASSWDENIQYF.

J is TRBJ1-5 and V is TRBV28, with D possibly matching TRBD1 (6 bases). The CDR3 totals 15 residues. Germline V gene data show CDR1 as MDHEN and CDR2 as SYDVKM. Trimming took 3 bases from V and 7 from J, leaving 16 bases between them. The CDR3 DNA reads TGTGCCAGCAGTTTGAGGGGGAAATTAGGCCAGCCCCAGCATTTT. Residues: CASSLRGKLGQPQHF.

The CDR3 here is CASSQGGARDSSYEQYF. The CDR3 DNA reads as TGCGCCAGCAGCCAAGGGGGAGCACGGGACAGCTCCTACGAGCAGTACTTC. The J gene is TRBJ2-7, the V gene TRBV4-1; 7 bases line up with TRBD1. V dropped 1 base and J dropped 0; count of bases not matched to a gene: 9. In germline, CDR1 is MGHRA, CDR2 YSYEKL. The CDR3 extends over 17 amino acids.

The CDR3 DNA is TGTGCCAGCAGTACGCCGCGGCTAGCGGGGCCTGACAATGAGCAGTTCTTC. Translating it yields CASSTPRLAGPDNEQFF. The chain couples TRBV27 to TRBJ2-1; 9 bases agree with TRBD2. V lost 5 bases, J lost 5 bases, and 13 bases stayed unmatched. Germline CDR1 and CDR2: MNHEY and SMNVEV (reference sequence). The CDR3 contains 17 residues.

Only one count was recorded for this clone. This sequence joins TRBV10-3 and TRBJ2-7; 9 bases align to TRBD1. V shed 3 bases, J shed 6 bases, and the junction held 9 bases outside the gene matches. This CDR3 is built from 15 residues. Germline CDR1 ENHRY, CDR2 SYGVKD. CDR3 loop: CAISDSQGARGEQYF. In DNA, the CDR3 is TGTGCCATCAGTGATTCACAGGGGGCACGGGGCGAGCAGTACTTC.

The chain recombines TRBV7-6 with TRBJ2-1, with 13 bases matching TRBD2. Germline lookup yields CDR1 SGHVS and CDR2 FNYEAQ. This CDR3 spans 17 amino acids. V gave up 2 bases and J gave up 7 bases; unmatched junction bases: 8. Written as DNA, the CDR3 is TGTGCCAGCAGCTTAACCCGACTAGCGGGGGGTATGAATGAGCAGTTCTTC. This translates into CASSLTRLAGGMNEQFF.

The V and J genes are TRBV7-8 and TRBJ2-7; 9 bases agree with TRBD1. Looked up from germline, CDR1 is SGHVS and CDR2 is FQNEAQ. The junction had 9 bases not matched to a gene; V was cut back by 6 bases and J by 3 bases. This CDR3 has 15 residues. The CDR3 coding sequence is TGTGCCAGCAGTTTCTCCGGGACAGGGAGCTACGAGCAGTACTTC. It encodes CASSFSGTGSYEQYF. Full variable domain (missing parts from reference TRBV7-8 and TRBJ2-7): GAGVSQSPRYKVAKRGQDVALRCDPISGHVSLFWYQQALGQGPEFLTYFQNEAQLDKSGLPSDRFFAERPEGSVSTLKIQRTQQEDSAVYLCASSFSGTGSYEQYFGPGTRLTVT.

This rearrangement joins TRBV5-4 to TRBJ2-7, with a weak D call TRBD1 (5 bases). Deletions cut 3 bases from V and 1 base from J, with 14 bases between. From germline, CDR1 is SGHNT and CDR2 YYREEE (reference sequence). The CDR3 runs to 15 residues. CDR3 sequence (DNA): TGTGCCAGCAGCTCCCGGTCTAGGGGTTCCTACGAGCAGTACTTC. It translates to CASSSRSRGSYEQYF. Drawing the rest from reference TRBV5-4 and TRBJ2-7, the complete variable domain is ETGVTQSPTHLIKTRGQQVTLRCSSQSGHNTVSWYQQALGQGPQFIFQYYREEENGRGNFPPRFSGLQFPNYSSELNVNALELDDSALYLCASSSRSRGSYEQYFGPGTRLTVT.

The CDR3 coding sequence is TGTGCCAGCAGTGCGGGTACAGGCCTGTCCTCCTACGAGCAGTACTTC. Residues: CASSAGTGLSSYEQYF. The chain links TRBV2 to TRBJ2-7, with a tentative D call TRBD1 (5 bases). The CDR3 totals 16 residues. Germline V lookup: CDR1 SNHLY, CDR2 FYNNEI. The V and J ends lost 4 bases and 0 bases respectively, with 16 bases between them.

The J gene is TRBJ1-4, the V gene TRBV5-1, with 9 positions matching TRBD1. Trimming removed 6 bases from V and 6 bases from J; junction bases left unmatched: 9. The CDR3 spans 15 residues. Per the germline V gene, CDR1 is SGHRS and CDR2 is YFSETQ. CDR3 amino acids: CASTSTTGGHEKLFF. Written as DNA, the CDR3 is TGCGCCAGCACCTCAACGACAGGGGGGCATGAAAAACTGTTTTTT.